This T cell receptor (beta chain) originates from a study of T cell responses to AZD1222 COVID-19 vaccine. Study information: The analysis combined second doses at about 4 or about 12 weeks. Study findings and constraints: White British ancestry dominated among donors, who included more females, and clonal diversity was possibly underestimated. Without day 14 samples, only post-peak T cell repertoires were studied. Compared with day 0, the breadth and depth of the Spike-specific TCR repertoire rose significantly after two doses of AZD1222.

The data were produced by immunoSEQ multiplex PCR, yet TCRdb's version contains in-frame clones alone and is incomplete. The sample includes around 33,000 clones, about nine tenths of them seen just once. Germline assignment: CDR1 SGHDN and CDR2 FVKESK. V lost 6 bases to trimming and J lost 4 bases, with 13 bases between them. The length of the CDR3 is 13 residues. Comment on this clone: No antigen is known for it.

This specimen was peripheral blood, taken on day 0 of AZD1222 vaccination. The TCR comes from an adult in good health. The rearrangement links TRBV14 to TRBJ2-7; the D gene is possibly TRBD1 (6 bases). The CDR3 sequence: CASSESRGYEQYF. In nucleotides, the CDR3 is TGTGCCAGCAGTGAAAGCAGGGGTTACGAGCAGTACTTC.